The 27 T cell receptor beta chains listed next were all sequenced from one sample in a study of beta chain features in type 1 diabetes. Broader study findings: Shortening that was moderate but significant affected the TCRB CDR3s of Type 1 diabetes patients in all four CD4+ subsets.

The entirety of the isolated RNA underwent reverse transcription, so expressed TCRB transcripts were sequenced. Measured with immunoSEQ multiplex PCR; TCRdb has only the in-frame clones, and not every one. The table has fewer than 350,000 clones, approximately 16% seen once. Antigens of these TCRs are unknown. The sample taken for sequencing was naive CD4+ T cells from blood. The receptors originated from a man between 18 and 29 years old with type 1 diabetes.

This clone has just a few counts. The genes are TRBV6-1 and TRBJ2-7; 9 nucleotides align to TRBD1. The germline gives CDR1 MNHNS, CDR2 SASEGT. This CDR3 is built from 15 residues. With V trimmed by 7 bases and J by 3 bases, 10 bases remained unmatched. The CDR3: CASTSPGTGNYEQYF. The CDR3 region has the DNA TGTGCCAGCACCTCCCCCGGGACAGGGAACTACGAGCAGTACTTC.

This clone was detected a few times. The chain recombines TRBV10-3 with TRBJ2-3; 10 bases line up with TRBD1. Germline CDR1 ENHRY, CDR2 SYGVKD. V was pared by 9 bases and J by 5 bases, with 8 bases of the junction left unmatched. The CDR3 length is 14 residues. The CDR3 loop is CAIRPTGGEDTQYF. DNA of the CDR3: TGTGCCATTCGACCGACAGGGGGCGAAGATACGCAGTATTTT.

The V call is TRBV11-2, the J call TRBJ2-7; 12 bases line up with TRBD1. The CDR3 covers 15 residues. Trimming removed 4 bases from V and 3 bases from J; junction bases left unmatched: 4. Germline CDR1 is SGHAT and CDR2 is FQNNGV. The CDR3: CASSSGTGGGYEQYF. CDR3 nucleotide sequence: TGTGCCAGCAGCTCTGGGACAGGGGGCGGCTACGAGCAGTACTTC.

The V call is TRBV6-6, the J call TRBJ1-6; 9 bases map to TRBD1. J gave up 13 bases and V 6 bases, and 16 bases lay outside the gene matches. The CDR3 covers 16 residues. Germline V gene lookup returns CDR1 MNHNY and CDR2 SVGAGI (reference sequence). The CDR3: CASSRLPGQGSFPLHF. In nucleotides, the CDR3 is TGTGCCAGCAGCCGCCTGCCGGGACAGGGTTCTTTCCCCCTCCACTTT.

The chain recombines TRBV5-1 with TRBJ2-3; 12 positions agree with TRBD2. This CDR3 has 16 amino acids. Germline CDR1 SGHRS, CDR2 YFSETQ. V was clipped by 2 bases and J by 2 bases; unmatched bases: 3. CDR3 region: CASSFLAGGSTDTQYF. The CDR3, as DNA: TGCGCCAGCAGCTTCCTAGCGGGAGGGTCCACAGATACGCAGTATTTT. Full variable domain (outside the CDR3, taken from reference TRBV5-1 and TRBJ2-3): KAGVTQTPRYLIKTRGQQVTLSCSPISGHRSVSWYQQTPGQGLQFLFEYFSETQRNKGNFPGRFSGRQFSNSRSEMNVSTLELGDSALYLCASSFLAGGSTDTQYFGPGTRLTVL.

This clone was counted between two and nine times. CDR3: CASRTQQGSWETQYF. The DNA for the CDR3 is TGCGCCAGCAGGACTCAACAGGGGTCTTGGGAGACCCAGTACTTC. This chain connects TRBV5-1 to TRBJ2-5, with 7 bases fitting TRBD1. CDR1 is SGHRS, CDR2 YFSETQ, per germline. V was pared by 5 bases and J by 5 bases, with 12 bases of the junction left unmatched. The CDR3 runs to 15 residues.

The J gene is TRBJ2-3, the V gene TRBV5-1; maybe TRBD2 (6 bases). CDR1 is SGHRS and CDR2 is YFSETQ in the germline V gene. Trimming took 0 bases from V and 6 from J, leaving 11 bases between them. This CDR3 is built from 14 residues. The CDR3 DNA reads TGCGCCAGCAGCTTGGACTCTAGCGTGGATACGCAGTATTTT. Amino acids: CASSLDSSVDTQYF.

J is TRBJ2-2 and V is TRBV28; TRBD2 is a possible D gene (5 bases). V gave up 6 bases and J gave up 1 base, with 9 bases separating them. The CDR3 is 14 residues long. Germline lookup yields CDR1 MDHEN and CDR2 SYDVKM. The CDR3 protein is CASRNGKNTGELFF. The CDR3 DNA reads TGTGCCAGCAGGAACGGGAAGAACACCGGGGAGCTGTTTTTT.

This clone has more than one count but fewer than ten. The rearrangement links TRBV7-2 to TRBJ1-3, with D hard to call. V was cut by 0 bases and J by 0 bases, with 9 bases left in between. The germline CDR1 and CDR2 sequences are SGHTA and FQGNSA. The length of the CDR3 is 16 residues. The CDR3 loop is CASSLARIASGNTIYF. In DNA form, the CDR3 reads TGTGCCAGCAGCTTAGCGAGGATCGCCTCTGGAAACACCATATATTTT.

This clone was observed a few times. In DNA form, the CDR3 reads TGTGCCAGCAGCTCCCCCGCGGGAGGGACGAGGGGCAATGAGCAGTTCTTC. This sequence encodes CASSSPAGGTRGNEQFF. The chain couples TRBV5-6 to TRBJ2-1; TRBD2 matches 9 bases. V was clipped by 3 bases and J by 6 bases; unmatched bases: 13. CDR1 SGHDT and CDR2 YYEEEE come from the germline V gene. The CDR3 has 17 residues.

The chain combines TRBV7-2 with TRBJ2-1; D is unclear. The ends were cut back, 0 bases at V and 6 bases at J, with 9 bases in the middle. The CDR3 sequence is 14 residues long. Germline assignment: CDR1 SGHTA and CDR2 FQGNSA. The CDR3 reads CASSLALTVNEQFF. The CDR3 bases are TGTGCCAGCAGCTTAGCGCTAACTGTCAATGAGCAGTTCTTC.

This clone was seen a few times. The J gene is TRBJ2-5, the V gene TRBV30; possible D gene TRBD2, 5 bases. The germline V gene has CDR1 GTSNPN and CDR2 SVGIG (reference sequence). The CDR3 spans 11 residues. Trimming pared 3 bases from V and 5 bases from J, leaving 7 bases between. As DNA, the CDR3 is TGTGCCTGGAGGCCGGGGGAGACCCAGTACTTC. Translation gives CAWRPGETQYF.

This clone was picked up a small number of times. This chain joins TRBV28 and TRBJ1-4, with D possibly matching TRBD1 (6 bases). With 5 bases removed from V and 6 bases from J, the gap between germline ends came to 10 bases. The CDR3 is 13 amino acids. Looked up from germline, CDR1 is MDHEN and CDR2 is SYDVKM. CDR3 sequence: CASSVGAYEKLFF. The CDR3 region has the DNA TGTGCCAGCAGTGTGGGGGCGTATGAAAAACTGTTTTTT.

The V gene is TRBV7-2, the J gene TRBJ2-7, with D tentatively TRBD2 (6 bases). Per the germline V gene, CDR1 is SGHTA and CDR2 is FQGNSA. CDR3 size: 17 residues. V gave up 3 bases and J gave up 0 bases, with 18 bases separating them. The CDR3 DNA reads TGTGCCAGCAGCTTGGCGGGGTATGGGACGAGCTCCTACGAGCAGTACTTC. Protein product: CASSLAGYGTSSYEQYF.

The chain has TRBV27 and TRBJ2-7; 7 bases map to TRBD2. V was clipped by 6 bases and J by 8 bases; unmatched bases: 13. Germline V gene data show CDR1 as MNHEY and CDR2 as SMNVEV (reference sequence). The CDR3 consists of 14 residues. The CDR3 region has the DNA TGTGCCAGCAGCCCCGCGGGGAGGGATTCCAAGCAGTACTTC. Residues: CASSPAGRDSKQYF.

This clone turned up a few times. The rearrangement uses TRBV18 and TRBJ2-7; 8 positions agree with TRBD1. The CDR3 spans 16 residues. The trim removed 0 bases at V and 2 bases at J, leaving 6 bases unmatched. In germline, CDR1 is KGHSH, CDR2 LQKENI. This CDR3 is CASSPPNRGVAYEQYF. The CDR3 DNA follows: TGTGCCAGCTCACCACCCAACAGGGGGGTCGCCTACGAGCAGTACTTC.

This clone has more than one count but fewer than ten. This rearrangement joins TRBV9 to TRBJ1-2; no definite D call. Germline V gene sequence: CDR1 SGDLS, CDR2 YYNGEE. Trimming removed 0 bases at V and 4 bases at J, with 7 bases between. CDR3 size: 13 residues. The CDR3 loop reads CASSVVPGYGYTF. The CDR3 DNA sequence: TGTGCCAGCAGCGTAGTCCCCGGCTATGGCTACACCTTC.

The chain employs TRBV6-5 and TRBJ2-7; 10 nucleotides line up with TRBD1. This CDR3 is built from 14 residues. Per germline, CDR1 MNHEY and CDR2 SVGAGI. Unmatched junction bases numbered 2, after V lost 4 bases and J lost 2 bases. CDR3 DNA: TGTGCCAGCAGTTCGGGACAGGGGACCTACGAGCAGTACTTC. This sequence encodes CASSSGQGTYEQYF.

The chain uses TRBV28 and TRBJ2-3, with 9 positions matching TRBD1. The CDR3 runs to 15 residues. Trimming removed 3 bases from V and 3 bases from J; junction bases left unmatched: 4. Germline V CDR1 and CDR2: MDHEN, SYDVKM. The CDR3 coding sequence is TGTGCCAGCAGTTTTGGACAGGGGAGTACAGATACGCAGTATTTT. Translating it yields CASSFGQGSTDTQYF.

This clone was observed a handful of times. The chain links TRBV4-2 to TRBJ2-7; 7 bases are shared with TRBD2. The CDR3 covers 15 residues. V was pared by 4 bases and J by 3 bases, with 9 bases of the junction left unmatched. CDR1 LGHNA and CDR2 YNFKEQ come from the germline V gene. CDR3 DNA: TGTGCCAGCAGCCTAACTAGAGGGAGGGACTACGAGCAGTACTTC. It translates to CASSLTRGRDYEQYF.

This clone was counted only a few times. This sequence joins TRBV4-3 and TRBJ1-6; possibly TRBD1 for D (6 bases). This CDR3 comprises 16 residues. V lost 0 bases to trimming and J lost 4 bases, with 10 bases between them. Looked up from germline, CDR1 is LGHNA and CDR2 is YSLEER. The CDR3 region is CASSQDRGLYNSPLHF. As DNA, the CDR3 is TGCGCCAGCAGCCAAGACAGGGGTTTGTATAATTCACCCCTCCACTTT.

Only a few counts were recorded for this clone. The chain employs TRBV6-5 and TRBJ2-7, with D perhaps matching TRBD2 (6 bases). V was clipped by 2 bases and J by 2 bases, with 16 bases between them. CDR1 is MNHEY and CDR2 is SVGAGI in the germline V gene. The length of the CDR3 is 16 residues. The CDR3 DNA sequence: TGTGCCAGCAGTTACATTATGGGGGGAGGACCCTACGAGCAGTACTTC. Translating it yields CASSYIMGGGPYEQYF.

To note about this clone: One end of the junction fails to match germline, which may point to a read error. J is TRBJ2-2 and V is TRBV5-1; 7 positions agree with TRBD2. There are 15 residues in the CDR3. The V gene's germline CDR1 is SGHRS and CDR2 YFSETQ. In DNA, the CDR3 is TGCGCCAGCAGCTTGGAACTAGCGAGTGCCGGGGGGCTGTTTTTT. It is translated as CASSLELASAGGLFF.

This clone has only a few counts. The J gene is TRBJ2-7, the V gene TRBV6-6; 8 positions match TRBD2. V lost 5 bases and J lost 4; bases outside the gene matches: 7. The CDR3 contains 14 residues. From germline, CDR1 is MNHNY and CDR2 SVGAGI (reference sequence). CDR3 residues: CASSSSGSLYEQYF. In DNA, the CDR3 is TGTGCCAGCAGTAGCAGCGGGAGTCTGTACGAGCAGTACTTC.

This clone was seen only a few times. V gene TRBV27 combines with J gene TRBJ1-1; 10 bases align to TRBD1. Unmatched junction bases numbered 5, after V lost 2 bases and J lost 11 bases. This CDR3 is built from 13 residues. Germline lookup yields CDR1 MNHEY and CDR2 SMNVEV (reference sequence). CDR3 in amino acids: CASSLIPGQGAFF. CDR3 nucleotide sequence: TGTGCCAGCAGTTTAATTCCGGGACAGGGGGCTTTCTTT.

The rearrangement links TRBV19 to TRBJ2-1; 8 bases are shared with TRBD2. This CDR3 has 13 amino acids. Germline V gene lookup returns CDR1 LNHDA and CDR2 SQIVND (reference sequence). Trimming cost V 0 bases and J 12 bases; bases outside gene matches: 4. In DNA form, the CDR3 reads TGTGCCAGTAGTATAGACTGGACTAGCCGGCAGTTCTTC. Residues: CASSIDWTSRQFF.

The sample holds a few counts of this clone. The J gene is TRBJ1-1, the V gene TRBV5-4, with D maybe TRBD1 (6 bases). This CDR3 is built from 16 residues. The germline V gene encodes CDR1 SGHNT and CDR2 YYREEE (reference sequence). With 0 bases removed from V and 1 base from J, the gap between germline ends came to 13 bases. The CDR3 nucleotides read TGTGCCAGCAGCTTGGGTCTCGGGGGGCCGAACACTGAAGCTTTCTTT. This encodes CASSLGLGGPNTEAFF.